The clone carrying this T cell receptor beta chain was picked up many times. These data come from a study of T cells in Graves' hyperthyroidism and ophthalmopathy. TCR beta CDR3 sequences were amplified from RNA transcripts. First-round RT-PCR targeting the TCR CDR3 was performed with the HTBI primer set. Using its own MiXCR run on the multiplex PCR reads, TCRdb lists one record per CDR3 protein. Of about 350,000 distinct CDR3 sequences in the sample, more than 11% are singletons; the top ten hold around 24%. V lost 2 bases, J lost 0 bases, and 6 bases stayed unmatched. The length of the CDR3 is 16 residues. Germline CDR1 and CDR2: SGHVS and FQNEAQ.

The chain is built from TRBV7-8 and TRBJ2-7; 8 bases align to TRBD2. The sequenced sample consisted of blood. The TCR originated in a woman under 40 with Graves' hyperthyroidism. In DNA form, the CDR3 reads TGTGCCAGCAGCTTACGAACTAGCGGTAGCTCCTACGAGCAGTACTTC. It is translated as CASSLRTSGSSYEQYF.